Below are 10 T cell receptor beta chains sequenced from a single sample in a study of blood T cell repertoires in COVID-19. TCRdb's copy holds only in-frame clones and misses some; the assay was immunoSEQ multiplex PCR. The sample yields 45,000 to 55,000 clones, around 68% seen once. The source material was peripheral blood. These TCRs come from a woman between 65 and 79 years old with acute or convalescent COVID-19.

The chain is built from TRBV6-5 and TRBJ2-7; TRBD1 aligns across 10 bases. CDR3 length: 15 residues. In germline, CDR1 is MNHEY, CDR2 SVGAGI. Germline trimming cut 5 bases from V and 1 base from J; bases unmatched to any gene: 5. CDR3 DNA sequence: TGTGCCAGCAGTCAACCGGGACAGGGGTCCTACGAGCAGTACTTC. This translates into CASSQPGQGSYEQYF.

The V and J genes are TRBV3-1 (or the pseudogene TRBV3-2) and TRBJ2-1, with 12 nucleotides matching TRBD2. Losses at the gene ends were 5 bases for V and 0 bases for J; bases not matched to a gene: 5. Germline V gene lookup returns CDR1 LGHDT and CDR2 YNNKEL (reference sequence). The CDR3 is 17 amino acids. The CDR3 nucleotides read TGTGCCAGCAGCATCGGACTAGCGGGGACCTCCTACAATGAGCAGTTCTTC. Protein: CASSIGLAGTSYNEQFF.

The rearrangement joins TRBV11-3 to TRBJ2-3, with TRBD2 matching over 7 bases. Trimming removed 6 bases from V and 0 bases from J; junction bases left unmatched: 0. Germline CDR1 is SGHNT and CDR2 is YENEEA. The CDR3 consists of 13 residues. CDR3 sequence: CASSSGSTDTQYF. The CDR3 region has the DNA TGTGCCAGCAGTAGCGGGAGCACAGATACGCAGTATTTT.

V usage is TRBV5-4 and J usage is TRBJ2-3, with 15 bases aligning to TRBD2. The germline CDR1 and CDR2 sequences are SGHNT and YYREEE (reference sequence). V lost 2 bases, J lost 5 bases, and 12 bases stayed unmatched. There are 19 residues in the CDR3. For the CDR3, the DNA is TGTGCCAGCAGCTTATTACGGACTAGCGGGAGGGCCGGGGGAGATACGCAGTATTTT. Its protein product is CASSLLRTSGRAGGDTQYF.

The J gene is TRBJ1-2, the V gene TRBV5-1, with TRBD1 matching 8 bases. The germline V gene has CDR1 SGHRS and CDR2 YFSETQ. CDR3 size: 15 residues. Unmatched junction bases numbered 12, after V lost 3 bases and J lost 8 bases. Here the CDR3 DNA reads TGCGCCAGCAGCTGGGATTCTACAGGGGGAAACGGCTACACCTTC. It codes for CASSWDSTGGNGYTF.

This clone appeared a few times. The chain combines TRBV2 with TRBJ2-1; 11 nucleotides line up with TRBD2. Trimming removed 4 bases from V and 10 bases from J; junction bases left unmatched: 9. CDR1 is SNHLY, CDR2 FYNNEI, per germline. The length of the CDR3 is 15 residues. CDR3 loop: CASSVMTSGVGEQFF. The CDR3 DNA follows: TGTGCCAGCAGTGTTATGACTAGCGGGGTCGGGGAGCAGTTCTTC.

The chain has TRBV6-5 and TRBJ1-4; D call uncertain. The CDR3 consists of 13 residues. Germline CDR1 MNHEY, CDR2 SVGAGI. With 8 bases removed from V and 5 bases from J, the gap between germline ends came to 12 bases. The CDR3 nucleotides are TGTGCCAGCTCCGGACGGGAAAATGAAAAACTGTTTTTT. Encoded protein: CASSGRENEKLFF.

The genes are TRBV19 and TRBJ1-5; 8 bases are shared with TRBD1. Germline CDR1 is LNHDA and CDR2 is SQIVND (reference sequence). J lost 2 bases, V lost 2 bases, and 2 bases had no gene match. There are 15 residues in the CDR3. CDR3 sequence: CASSITQGGNQPQHF. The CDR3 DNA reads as TGTGCCAGTAGTATAACACAGGGGGGCAATCAGCCCCAGCATTTT.

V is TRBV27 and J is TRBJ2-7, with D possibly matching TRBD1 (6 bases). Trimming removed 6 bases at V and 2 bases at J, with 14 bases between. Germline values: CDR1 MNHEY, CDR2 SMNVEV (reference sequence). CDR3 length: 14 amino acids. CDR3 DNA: TGTGCCAGCAGACAGCCGGGGACAACCTACGAGCAGTACTTC. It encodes CASRQPGTTYEQYF.

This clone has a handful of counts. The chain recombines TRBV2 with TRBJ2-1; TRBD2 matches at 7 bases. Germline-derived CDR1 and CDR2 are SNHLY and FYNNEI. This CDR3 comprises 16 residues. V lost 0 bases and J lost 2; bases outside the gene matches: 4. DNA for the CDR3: TGTGCCAGCAGTGAAGCGGGGAGGGAGGCCTACAATGAGCAGTTCTTC. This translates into CASSEAGREAYNEQFF.